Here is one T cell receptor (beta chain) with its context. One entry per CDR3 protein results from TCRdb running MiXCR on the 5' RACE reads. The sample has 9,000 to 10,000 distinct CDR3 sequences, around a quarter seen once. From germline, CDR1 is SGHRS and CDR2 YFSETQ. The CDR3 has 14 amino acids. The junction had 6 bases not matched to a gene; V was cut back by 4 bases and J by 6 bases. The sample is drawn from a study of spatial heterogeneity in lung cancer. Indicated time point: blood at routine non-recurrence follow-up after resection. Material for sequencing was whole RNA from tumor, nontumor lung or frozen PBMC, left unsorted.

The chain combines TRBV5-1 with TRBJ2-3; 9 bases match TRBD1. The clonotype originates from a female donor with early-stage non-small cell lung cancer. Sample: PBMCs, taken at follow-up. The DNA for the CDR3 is TGCGCCAGCAGCGCCGGGACAGGGCCCGATACGCAGTATTTT. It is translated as CASSAGTGPDTQYF.